Listed below are T cell receptor beta chains from one sample, sequenced in a study of blood T cell repertoires in COVID-19. The protocol was immunoSEQ multiplex PCR, while the TCRdb copy is restricted to in-frame clones and leaves out a portion. Of some 120,000 clones in the sample, around four fifths were seen once. Sample: peripheral blood. The source is an elderly man with active or convalescent COVID-19. The CDR3 runs from the conserved cysteine through the conserved F or W. D genes are given only for firm matches. The size entry is marked missing in some rows and otherwise reads once, few, many or a size class.

CDR3	DNA	V	J	size	D
CASSPQVGANTGELFF	TGCGCCAGCAGCCCCCAAGTAGGGGCGAACACCGGGGAGCTGTTTTTT	TRBV5-1	TRBJ2-2	once	-
CASSSTGNGEQYF	TGTGCCAGCAGCTCGACAGGGAACGGCGAGCAGTACTTC	TRBV7-2	TRBJ2-7	-	TRBD1
CASRLTRVSSYNEQFF	TGTGCCAGCAGGTTGACTAGGGTGAGCTCCTACAATGAGCAGTTCTTC	TRBV7-2	TRBJ2-1	-	-
CASSKPGRPEGGIGPQYF	TGTGCCAGCAGCAAGCCCGGCAGGCCCGAAGGTGGTATCGGTCCGCAGTATTTT	TRBV21-1	TRBJ2-3	-	-
CAISETGGNEKLFF	TGTGCCATCAGTGAGACAGGGGGGAATGAAAAACTGTTTTTT	TRBV10-3	TRBJ1-4	-	TRBD1
CASSQDARGNQPQHF	TGCGCCAGCAGCCAAGATGCAAGGGGGAATCAGCCCCAGCATTTT	TRBV4-1	TRBJ1-5	-	-
CASSYGTGAYEQYF	TGTGCCAGCAGTTACGGGACAGGGGCCTACGAGCAGTACTTC	TRBV6-2/TRBV6-3	TRBJ2-7	few	TRBD1
CASSILGGELFF	TGTGCCAGCAGCATACTCGGGGGGGAGCTGTTTTTT	TRBV6-5	TRBJ2-2	once	-
CASSLGQGAVNSPLHF	TGCGCCAGCAGCTTGGGACAGGGGGCCGTAAATTCACCCCTCCACTTT	TRBV5-1	TRBJ1-6	-	TRBD1
CASSPRTGSTYGYTF	TGTGCCAGCAGCCCCCGGACAGGTTCAACTTATGGCTACACCTTC	TRBV9	TRBJ1-2	-	TRBD1
CASSASGFYGYTF	TGTGCCAGCAGCGCCTCCGGGTTCTATGGCTACACCTTC	TRBV5-6	TRBJ1-2	-	-
CSVSGTGTTNYGYTF	TGCAGCGTTTCCGGGACAGGGACAACTAACTATGGCTACACCTTC	TRBV29-1	TRBJ1-2	once	TRBD1
CAISRDSRGGTDTQYF	TGTGCCATCAGCCGCGATTCTAGGGGTGGAACAGATACGCAGTATTTT	TRBV10-3	TRBJ2-3	-	-
CAISGRGDSYEQYF	TGTGCCATCAGTGGCAGGGGGGATTCCTACGAGCAGTACTTC	TRBV10-3	TRBJ2-7	-	-
CSARDRDTIYF	TGCAGTGCTAGAGACCGGGACACCATATATTTT	TRBV20-1	TRBJ1-3	few	-
CASSLADEQFF	TGTGCCAGCAGCTTAGCCGATGAGCAGTTCTTC	TRBV7-2	TRBJ2-1	-	-
CASSRDGSPNQPQHF	TGTGCCAGCAGCCGGGACGGGAGTCCGAATCAGCCCCAGCATTTT	TRBV6-5	TRBJ1-5	few	-
CASSYRGGPTDTQYF	TGTGCCAGCAGCTACCGCGGGGGGCCCACAGATACGCAGTATTTT	TRBV7-6	TRBJ2-3	-	TRBD2
CASSFRSTSGNTIYF	TGTGCCAGCAGCTTTCGGAGCACCTCTGGAAACACCATATATTTT	TRBV11-1	TRBJ1-3	-	-
CASSSREGRIYQPQHF	TGTGCCAGCAGTTCCCGGGAGGGGCGTATTTATCAGCCCCAGCATTTT	TRBV6-2/TRBV6-3	TRBJ1-5	-	-
CASSVGVGEVEQFF	TGTGCCAGCAGCGTAGGGGTCGGGGAAGTTGAGCAGTTCTTC	TRBV9	TRBJ2-1	-	-
CASSLESGGPQFF	TGTGCCAGCAGCTTGGAAAGCGGGGGGCCGCAGTTCTTC	TRBV5-5	TRBJ2-1	-	TRBD2
CASSFGTGNNSPLHF	TGTGCCAGCAGTTTTGGGACAGGGAATAATTCACCCCTCCACTTT	TRBV27	TRBJ1-6	once	TRBD1
CAWSWDRGPQYF	TGTGCCTGGAGTTGGGACAGGGGGCCCCAGTACTTC	TRBV30	TRBJ2-5	-	TRBD1
CASSLSAEGTEAFF	TGTGCCAGCAGCTTATCGGCGGAGGGCACTGAAGCTTTCTTT	TRBV7-9	TRBJ1-1	-	-
CASSGQGSNQPQHF	TGTGCCAGTAGTGGGCAGGGTAGCAATCAGCCCCAGCATTTT	TRBV19	TRBJ1-5	-	-
CASSLSVSGELFF	TGTGCCAGTAGTCTTTCCGTTAGCGGGGAGCTGTTTTTT	TRBV19	TRBJ2-2	-	-
CAISGGSQETQYF	TGTGCCATCAGTGGTGGCAGCCAAGAGACCCAGTACTTC	TRBV10-3	TRBJ2-5	-	-
CASRAGGSQSSGANVLTF	TGCGCCAGCAGAGCCGGGGGATCCCAGAGCTCTGGGGCCAACGTCCTGACTTTC	TRBV10-1	TRBJ2-6	-	-
CASSQVVRGLRTDTQYF	TGCGCCAGCAGCCAAGTGGTCAGGGGGCTCCGCACAGATACGCAGTATTTT	TRBV4-1	TRBJ2-3	-	TRBD1
CASSPVAGQVYEQYF	TGCGCCAGCAGCCCTGTTGCAGGGCAGGTCTACGAGCAGTACTTC	TRBV5-1	TRBJ2-7	-	-
CASSLSHRESYEQYF	TGTGCCAGCAGCTTATCCCACAGGGAGTCGTACGAGCAGTACTTC	TRBV11-2	TRBJ2-7	-	-
CASSLEGEVNTGELFF	TGTGCCAGCAGCCTAGAGGGGGAAGTTAACACCGGGGAGCTGTTTTTT	TRBV9	TRBJ2-2	-	-
CASKEQGNTEAFF	TGCGCCAGCAAGGAGCAGGGGAACACTGAAGCTTTCTTT	TRBV5-1	TRBJ1-1	-	-
CASTPGSMGGNEKLFF	TGCGCCAGCACCCCCGGATCGATGGGAGGTAATGAAAAACTGTTTTTT	TRBV23-1	TRBJ1-4	-	-
CASSHSTYEQYF	TGTGCCAGCAGTCACAGTACCTACGAGCAGTACTTC	TRBV6-5	TRBJ2-7	-	-
CASSLPGTSGNTIYF	TGTGCCAGCAGCTTGCCGGGAACCTCTGGAAACACCATATATTTT	TRBV5-4	TRBJ1-3	once	-
CASSPERGASYEQYF	TGCGCCAGCAGCCCCGAGCGGGGGGCCTCCTACGAGCAGTACTTC	TRBV4-3	TRBJ2-7	-	TRBD2
CASSSGQGLSTNEKLFF	TGTGCCAGCAGCTCTGGACAGGGCCTCTCAACTAATGAAAAACTGTTTTTT	TRBV5-6	TRBJ1-4	-	TRBD1
CASSLDRDQPQHF	TGTGCCAGCAGCTTAGACAGGGATCAGCCCCAGCATTTT	TRBV7-6	TRBJ1-5	-	-
CASSRTGNYNEQFF	TGTGCCAGCAGTCGCACAGGGAATTACAATGAGCAGTTCTTC	TRBV27	TRBJ2-1	-	-
CASSEGRAETQYF	TGTGCCAGCAGTGAGGGGCGAGCAGAGACCCAGTACTTC	TRBV2	TRBJ2-5	-	-